This T cell receptor beta chain stems from a study of T cell clonotyping in hematopoietic cell transplantation. V lost 0 bases to trimming and J lost 8 bases, with 15 bases between them. The CDR3 runs to 15 residues. CDR1 and CDR2 from the germline V gene are SGDLS and YYNGEE. TCRdb's copy holds only in-frame clones and misses some; the assay was immunoSEQ multiplex PCR. The sample lists 7,000 to 9,500 clones, 94% occurring once. The source material was peripheral blood mononuclear cells, sampled 30 days after allogeneic stem cell transplant. The J gene is TRBJ1-3, the V gene TRBV9, with a weak D call TRBD1 (6 bases). This TCR was recovered from a male patient in his sixties who had an allogeneic stem cell transplant from an unrelated donor, so T cells may come from the graft donor. Some clones in this sample may be carry-over from other donors' samples. CDR3 sequence (DNA): TGTGCCAGCAGCGTAGCTTGGGGGGCGGCGGACACCATATATTTT. This sequence encodes CASSVAWGAADTIYF.